This entry concerns a single T cell receptor (beta chain). Its target is unknown. The PCR had 60 Vbeta and 13 Jbeta primers. Using immunoSEQ multiplex PCR, the repertoire was profiled, and TCRdb retains in-frame clones only, with some absent. Counted here are under 200,000 clones, 70% to 90% occurring once; the ten biggest clones make up about 2.5%. Each donor was healthy, and each was a bone marrow donor. The sample comes from a study of cytomegalovirus exposure and HLA in healthy donors. General study findings and limits: A later analysis showed that HLA-associated TCR beta chains had undergone more clonal expansion than equally common others. Prediction of most subjects' HLA-A and HLA-B alleles by TCR beta sequences was reportedly accurate.

The sequenced material came from PBMCs. This TCR was sampled from a man aged 30 to 45 in good health and CMV-seropositive.

For the CDR3, the DNA is TGTGCCAGCAGTTGGACAAATTCACCCCTCCACTTT. It translates to CASSWTNSPLHF. This rearrangement joins TRBV27 to TRBJ1-6; maybe TRBD1 (5 bases). The V gene lost 4 bases and the J gene lost 7 bases, with 5 bases spanning the gap. Germline-derived CDR1 and CDR2 are MNHEY and SMNVEV (reference sequence). The CDR3 loop spans 12 amino acids.